This T cell receptor (beta chain) was captured by sequencing in a study of T cell changes during pregnancy in multiple sclerosis. Sequencing was performed with immunoSEQ multiplex PCR; in TCRdb, only in-frame clones are kept and a portion is missing. This sample has tens of thousands of clones, with 80% to 95% found just once. The V segment lost 3 bases and the J segment 4 bases; nucleotides outside the gene matches: 5. CDR1 is SGDLS, CDR2 YYNGEE, per germline. This CDR3 is built from 16 residues. This rearrangement joins TRBV9 to TRBJ2-2, with 11 bases identical to TRBD2. The sequencing used CD4+ T cells from peripheral blood mononuclear cells, collected in the third trimester of pregnancy. The receptor's source is a female donor in good health, enrolled as a control in a pregnancy study. CDR3: CASSALAGGRTGELFF. In DNA, the CDR3 is TGTGCCAGCAGCGCGCTAGCGGGGGGACGCACCGGGGAGCTGTTTTTT.